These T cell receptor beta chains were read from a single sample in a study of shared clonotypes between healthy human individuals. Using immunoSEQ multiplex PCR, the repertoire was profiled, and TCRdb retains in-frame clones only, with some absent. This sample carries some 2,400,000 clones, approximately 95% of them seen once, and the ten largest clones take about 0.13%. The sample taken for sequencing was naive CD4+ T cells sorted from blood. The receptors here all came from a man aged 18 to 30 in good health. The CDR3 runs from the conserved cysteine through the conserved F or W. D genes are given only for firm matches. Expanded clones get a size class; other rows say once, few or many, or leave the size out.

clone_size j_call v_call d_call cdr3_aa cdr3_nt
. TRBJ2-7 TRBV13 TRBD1 CASSLKQGAKQYF TGTGCCAGCAGCTTAAAACAGGGGGCAAAGCAGTACTTC
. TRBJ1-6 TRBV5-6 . CASSLLGLHSPLHF TGTGCCAGCAGCTTGTTAGGTTTGCATTCACCCCTCCACTTT
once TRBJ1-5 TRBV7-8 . CASSLRAGALDSNQPQHF TGTGCCAGCAGCTTAAGGGCAGGGGCGTTGGATAGCAATCAGCCCCAGCATTTT
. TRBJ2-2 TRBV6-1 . CASRLTGVNTGELFF TGTGCCAGCAGGTTGACCGGAGTGAACACCGGGGAGCTGTTTTTT
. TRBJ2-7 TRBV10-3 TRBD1 CATVDRDQLYEQYF TGTGCCACCGTTGACAGGGATCAGCTCTACGAGCAGTACTTC
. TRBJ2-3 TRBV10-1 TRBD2 CASSEATSGSTDTQYF TGCGCCAGCAGTGAAGCCACTAGCGGGAGTACAGATACGCAGTATTTT
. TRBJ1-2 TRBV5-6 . CASSLGAGGYTF TGTGCCAGCAGCTTAGGGGCTGGTGGCTACACCTTC
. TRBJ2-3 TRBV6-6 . CASSLSRSTDTQYF TGTGCCAGCAGTCTAAGTCGAAGCACAGATACGCAGTATTTT
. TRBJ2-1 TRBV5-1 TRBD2 CASSLAPSGSSEEQFF TGCGCCAGCAGCTTGGCTCCTAGCGGGAGTTCTGAAGAGCAGTTCTTC
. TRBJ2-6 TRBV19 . CASSREPGANVLTF TGTGCCAGTAGTCGGGAACCCGGGGCCAACGTCCTGACTTTC
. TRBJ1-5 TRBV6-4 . CASRGRLSNQPQHF TGTGCCAGCCGGGGCAGGCTTAGCAATCAGCCCCAGCATTTT
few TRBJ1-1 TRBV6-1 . CASSETGWNTEAFF TGTGCCAGCAGTGAAACAGGGTGGAACACTGAAGCTTTCTTT
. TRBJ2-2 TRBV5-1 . CASRDGQLTGELFF TGCGCCAGCCGAGATGGACAGTTAACCGGGGAGCTGTTTTTT
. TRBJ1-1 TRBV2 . CASNPSAYSTEAFF TGTGCCAGCAACCCCTCGGCCTACTCAACTGAAGCTTTCTTT
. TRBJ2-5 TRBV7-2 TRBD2 CASSWEPSAGMIGETQYF TGTGCCAGCAGCTGGGAGCCCTCAGCGGGAATGATTGGGGAGACCCAGTACTTC
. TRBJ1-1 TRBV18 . CASSPLGGEVAEAFF TGTGCCAGCTCACCATTGGGGGGCGAAGTCGCTGAAGCTTTCTTT
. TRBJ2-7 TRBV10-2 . CASTFSEPEGQYF TGCGCCAGCACTTTTAGCGAGCCCGAAGGGCAGTACTTC
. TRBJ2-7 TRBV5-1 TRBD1 CASSTDRDTYEQYF TGCGCCAGCAGCACGGACAGGGACACCTACGAGCAGTACTTC
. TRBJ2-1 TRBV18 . CASSAQGKYEQFF TGTGCCAGCTCAGCTCAGGGAAAGTATGAGCAGTTCTTC
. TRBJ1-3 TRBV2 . CASSAFGNTIYF TGTGCCAGCTCTGCTTTTGGAAACACCATATATTTT
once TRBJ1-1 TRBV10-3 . CAISEGRTEAFF TGTGCCATCAGTGAGGGGAGGACTGAAGCTTTCTTT
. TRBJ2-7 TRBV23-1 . CASSQRGSAYEQYF TGCGCCAGCAGTCAAAGGGGGTCGGCCTACGAGCAGTACTTC
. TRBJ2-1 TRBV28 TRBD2 CASSGLAGEGNLEQFF TGTGCCAGCAGCGGACTAGCGGGGGAGGGAAACCTTGAGCAGTTCTTC
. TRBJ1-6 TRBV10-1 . CASKGLWDSPLHF TGCGCCAGCAAGGGACTATGGGATTCACCCCTCCACTTT
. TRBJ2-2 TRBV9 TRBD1 CASSVWDSYTGELFF TGTGCCAGCAGCGTTTGGGACAGTTACACCGGGGAGCTGTTTTTT
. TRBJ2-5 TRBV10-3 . CAISPLEAYETQYF TGTGCCATCAGTCCCCTTGAAGCGTACGAGACCCAGTACTTC
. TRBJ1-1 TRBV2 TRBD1 CASSPRQGRVNTEAFF TGTGCCAGCAGCCCTAGACAGGGCCGGGTGAACACTGAAGCTTTCTTT
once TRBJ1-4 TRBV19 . CASNSPGDIHEKLFF TGTGCCAGTAATTCCCCAGGGGATATCCATGAAAAACTGTTTTTT
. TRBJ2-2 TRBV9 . CASSVGPDTGELFF TGTGCCAGCAGCGTAGGGCCAGACACCGGGGAGCTGTTTTTT
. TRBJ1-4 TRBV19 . CASSIDSRKGEKLFF TGTGCCAGTAGTATAGACTCCCGGAAAGGTGAAAAACTGTTTTTT
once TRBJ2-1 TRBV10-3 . CAITDYNEQFF TGTGCCATCACGGACTACAATGAGCAGTTCTTC
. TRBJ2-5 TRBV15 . CATSRDLVETQYF TGTGCCACCAGCAGAGACCTAGTGGAGACCCAGTACTTC
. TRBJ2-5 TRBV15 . CATSRGAHGETQYF TGTGCCACCAGCAGAGGGGCTCACGGGGAGACCCAGTACTTC
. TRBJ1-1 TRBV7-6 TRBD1 CASSPRQGNTEAFF TGTGCCAGCAGCCCGCGACAGGGGAACACTGAAGCTTTCTTT
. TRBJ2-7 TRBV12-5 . CASGLVTRILNYEQYF TGTGCTAGTGGTTTGGTAACACGGATTCTAAACTACGAGCAGTACTTC
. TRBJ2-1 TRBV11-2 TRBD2 CASRTTSGGRDEQFF TGTGCCAGCAGAACCACTAGCGGGGGGCGCGATGAGCAGTTCTTC
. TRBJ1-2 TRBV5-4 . CASSLLVGNYGYTF TGTGCCAGCAGCTTGTTGGTCGGTAACTATGGCTACACCTTC
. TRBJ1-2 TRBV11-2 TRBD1 CASSLDHRGVSYTF TGTGCCAGCAGCTTAGACCACAGGGGCGTTAGCTACACCTTC
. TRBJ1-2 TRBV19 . CASSQSGSYGYTF TGTGCCAGTAGCCAATCGGGTTCCTATGGCTACACCTTC
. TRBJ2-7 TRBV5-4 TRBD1 CASSPGQFPSYEQYF TGTGCCAGCAGCCCGGGACAGTTTCCCTCCTACGAGCAGTACTTC
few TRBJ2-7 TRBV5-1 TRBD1 CASRAATGGSSGSYEQYF TGCGCCAGCAGGGCAGCTACAGGGGGATCCAGCGGCTCCTACGAGCAGTACTTC